This TCR beta chain was sequenced in a study of T cells expressing NK-cell markers. Regarding the study as a whole: In several donors, dominant clonotypes made up roughly 28.3-65% of CD3+CD56-NKG2C+ cells.

CDR1 is SGHNT and CDR2 is YYREEE in the germline V gene (reference sequence). This CDR3 contains 16 residues. UMIs accompanied the 5'RACE template switching by which TCR beta cDNA was made. After re-calling the 5' RACE reads, TCRdb lists one entry per CDR3 protein, DNA absent. The repertoire shows approximately 22,000 distinct CDR3 sequences; the top ten hold roughly 61%. For this clonotype: Its antigen is still unknown.

V and J are TRBV5-4 and TRBJ2-2; TCRdb proposes TRBD1, but this gene call is untestable without DNA. The source of this sequence is a man aged 18-75 years in good health. Sequencing was done on a sample of blood T cells: a sorted CD56 or NKG2C T cell subset, CD4+ or CD8+ T cells, or bulk PBMC T cells (not recorded which). The CDR3 reads CASSKGGTDGTGELFF.